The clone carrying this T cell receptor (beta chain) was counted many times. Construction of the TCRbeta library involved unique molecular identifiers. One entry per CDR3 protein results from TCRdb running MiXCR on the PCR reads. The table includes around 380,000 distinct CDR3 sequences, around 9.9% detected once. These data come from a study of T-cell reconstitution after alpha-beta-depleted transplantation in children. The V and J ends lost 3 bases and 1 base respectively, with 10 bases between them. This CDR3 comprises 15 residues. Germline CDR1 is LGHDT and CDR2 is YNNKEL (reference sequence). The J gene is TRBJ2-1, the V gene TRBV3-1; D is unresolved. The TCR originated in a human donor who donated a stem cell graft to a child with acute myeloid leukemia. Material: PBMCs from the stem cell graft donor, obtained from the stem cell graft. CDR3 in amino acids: CASSHEETSYNEQFF. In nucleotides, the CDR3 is TGTGCCAGCAGCCATGAAGAGACGTCCTACAATGAGCAGTTCTTC.